The T cell receptor (beta chain) described here comes from a study of molecular identifiers for immune sequencing clone quantification (dated by TCRdb to about 2018). As for the study more broadly: For a replicate experiment, RNA from roughly 20,000 or 100,000 naive CD8 T cells was divided into five aliquots, and four of the five aliquots were sequenced. CD8 T cells were used in a methods study to benchmark molecular-identifier clustering-based TCR repertoire sequencing (MIDCIRS) and TCR RNA copy counting.

Ten or more counts support this clonotype. Its specific antigen is unknown. No per-base quality is available; no much larger clone lies one base away. V lost 5 bases and J lost 2 bases, and the count of bases not matched to a germline gene is 9. The germline V gene yields SNHLY for CDR1 and FYNNEI for CDR2. The CDR3 runs 16 residues from the cysteine to the phenylalanine. The kept DNA is CDR3 alone, 48 bases in frame from the first base. Here is what the overall study found, with its caveats: The naive libraries included spiked-in Jurkat TCR RNA (over nine copies' worth), and this RNA is not part of the donor repertoire. The sizes of highly expanded clones could end up underestimated when identical TCR molecules share a barcode. Modeling indicated 2.5 to 3.5 TCR RNA copies recovered per cell, compared with 7.5 to 10 by digital PCR, which implies a capture efficiency of approximately 30%. Without barcode sub-clustering, chimeric consensus sequences inflated TCR diversity; chimeras reached as high as 47%. In CMV-specific effector cells, clones with more than 20 RNA copies accounted for over 98% of molecules, whereas in naive cells such clones accounted for under 1%. Even against a background of about a million naive CD8 T cells, spiked-in Jurkat TCR RNA amounting to a single cell's worth was reported to be detectable.

Naive CD8 T cell libraries were made from about 20,000 to 1,000,000 sorted cells using 10%, 30% or 50% of purified RNA. Naive CD8 T cells, defined as CD8+CD4-CCR7+CD45RA+, were FACS-sorted into RLT Plus buffer on a BD FACSAria II. To test detection sensitivity, Jurkat RNA equivalent to more than 8 TCR copies was spiked into samples of roughly 20,000-1,000,000 naive CD8 T cells. CD8 T cells were enriched with RosetteSep CD8+ T Cell Enrichment Cocktail and Ficoll-Paque, followed by ACK red cell lysis. Libraries came from PCR. Sequenced on an Illumina HiSeq 4000. Bulk TCR libraries were prepared as previously described, using TCR primers listed in Table S5. The Qiagen AllPrep DNA/RNA kit was used to purify total RNA. Before analysis, reads from multiple sequencing runs of one library were combined. On the study's bioinformatics: Reads were retained only if an exact TCR constant sequence was present, and the retained reads were trimmed to 150 nt and grouped according to their 12-nt molecular barcodes. Within each barcode group, reads were sub-clustered at a 15% Levenshtein threshold, and quality-weighted consensus sequences were built per RNA molecule. Non-functional sequences were removed, as were lower-count sequences one edit away from another. On the basis of fitting two negative binomial distributions, barcode sub-clusters with fewer than 20% of the maximum read count were discarded. Through fastp at Q25 and MiXCR, TCRdb rebuilt clones from the public reads, retaining in-frame beta chains. Identical CDR3 protein sequences are pooled into one entry, listed with their most common genes and DNA. V and J calls and clone size were set by TCRdb, not the authors. The sample contains 460,000 or so distinct CDR3 sequences, 20% to 25% of them found a single time. In total, the top ten clones hold about 0.8% of the sample.

The sequence came from a human donor in good health. Some libraries in this study had Jurkat cell RNA spiked in. Recombination connected TRBV2 to TRBJ2-3; TRBD1 matches 8 bases in the middle. Specimen: naive CD8+ T cells from blood, with Jurkat cell RNA spiked in. The cell subset or site label, read with the paper, signifies: FACS-sorted CD8+CD4-CCR7+CD45RA+ naive T cells. The DNA reads TGTGCCAGCAGTACTACGGACAGGGCCTACACAGATACGCAGTATTTT. Its protein is CASSTTDRAYTDTQYF.